This is a list of T cell receptor beta chains from one sample in a study of T cells in Graves' hyperthyroidism and ophthalmopathy. One entry per CDR3 protein results from TCRdb running MiXCR on the multiplex PCR reads. The data contain hundreds of thousands of distinct CDR3 sequences, roughly a sixth of them singletons. Specimen: blood. The receptors originated from a middle-aged woman with Graves' ophthalmopathy. The CDR3 runs from the conserved cysteine through the conserved F or W. A D gene is named only where the DNA matches it firmly. Clone size is shown for a subset of rows, as once, few, many or a class of expanded clone.

NA,few,TRBV11-2,TRBJ2-4,TGTGCCAGCAGCCCCGCGCAGACAGACATAGCCAAAAACATTCAGTACTTC,CASSPAQTDIAKNIQYF
TRBD2,many,TRBV12-3/TRBV12-4,TRBJ2-3,TGTGCCAGCATCCAGGGAGGGGACCGCGGCACAGATACGCAGTATTTT,CASIQGGDRGTDTQYF
NA,few,TRBV27,TRBJ1-6,TGTGCCAGCAGCCGGACACCTTATAATTCACCCCTCCACTTT,CASSRTPYNSPLHF
TRBD2,many,TRBV6-1,TRBJ2-1,TGTGCCAGCAGTTCTAGCGGGAGGGTTGAGCAGTTCTTC,CASSSSGRVEQFF
NA,NA,TRBV29-1,TRBJ1-1,TGCAGCGTTGTTACGTGGGGCCAGGGCTCTCCTGAAGCTTTCTTT,CSVVTWGQGSPEAFF
NA,many,TRBV30,TRBJ2-1,TGTGCCTGGAGTGAAACCTACAATGAGCAGTTCTTC,CAWSETYNEQFF
TRBD1,many,TRBV5-1,TRBJ1-1,TGTGCCAGCAGCTTACAGGGGGCGTTGAACACTGAAGCTTTCTTT,CASSLQGALNTEAFF
NA,few,TRBV5-8,TRBJ2-7,TGTGCCAGCAGCTTGGGGCAGGAACCCTACGAGCAGTACTTC,CASSLGQEPYEQYF
NA,many,TRBV30,TRBJ1-1,TGTGCCTGGAGTGTACTCAGGGGCACAGGGAACACTGAAGCTTTCTTT,CAWSVLRGTGNTEAFF
NA,few,TRBV7-9,TRBJ1-2,TGTGCCAGCAGTGTAGGGACATTGATGTCGAATGGCTACACCTTC,CASSVGTLMSNGYTF
NA,many,TRBV7-2,TRBJ1-2,TGTGCCAGCAGCTTATTAGGTTGGGGCATGGGGGGCTACACCTTC,CASSLLGWGMGGYTF
TRBD2,NA,TRBV11-3,TRBJ2-7,TGTGCCAGCAGCCCCCCTGGCGGGAGCTACGAGCAGTACTTC,CASSPPGGSYEQYF
TRBD1,many,TRBV28,TRBJ1-6,TGTGCCAGTAAACCGGGACAGACTTATAATTCACCCCTCCACTTT,CASKPGQTYNSPLHF
NA,NA,TRBV6-2/TRBV6-3,TRBJ2-5,TGTGCCAGCAGTTACTCCCCAGTTCAAGAGACCCAGTACTTC,CASSYSPVQETQYF
TRBD2,NA,TRBV6-2/TRBV6-3,TRBJ2-2,TGTGCCAGCAGTTACTTTGGCGGGGGGCCCACCGGGGAGCTGTTTTTT,CASSYFGGGPTGELFF
NA,many,TRBV9,TRBJ2-7,TGTGCCAGCAGCCCAGGTGAGGGCCCCTACGAGCAGTACTTC,CASSPGEGPYEQYF
NA,many,TRBV20-1,TRBJ2-1,TGCAGTGCTAGAGATGGGGCGGGAAACCACAATGAGCAGTTCTTC,CSARDGAGNHNEQFF
TRBD1,few,TRBV29-1,TRBJ2-7,TGCAGCGCCTGGGACAGCGTGGACGAGCAGTACTTC,CSAWDSVDEQYF
NA,NA,TRBV6-1,TRBJ2-3,TGTGCCATCGACTCCGGGCTGGCAGATACGCAGTATTTT,CAIDSGLADTQYF
TRBD2,few,TRBV11-2,TRBJ2-5,TGTGCCAGCAGCCCTGGGGGGGTCCAAGAGACCCAGTACTTC,CASSPGGVQETQYF
TRBD1,many,TRBV30,TRBJ1-2,TGTGCCTGGAGTCAGCCCTCGACGGGGACAGGGTATGGCTACACCTTC,CAWSQPSTGTGYGYTF
NA,many,TRBV5-1,TRBJ1-5,TGCGCCAGCAGCTTGATGAGAGAAAAAACTAGCAATCAGCCCCAGCATTTT,CASSLMREKTSNQPQHF
TRBD2,many,TRBV6-5,TRBJ2-7,TGTGCCAGCAGTTACGGGACTAGCGGGGGCTACGAGCAGTACTTC,CASSYGTSGGYEQYF
NA,many,TRBV28,TRBJ2-5,TGTGCCAGCAGCGACGGGGGGCGCGAGGAGACCCAGTACTTC,CASSDGGREETQYF
NA,once,TRBV20-1,TRBJ1-2,TGCAGTGCTAGAGTGGCGGAAGGTGGCTACACCTTC,CSARVAEGGYTF
TRBD1,NA,TRBV24-1,TRBJ2-3,TGTGCCACCGGGGACAGGGGATTCTCGGGAGATACGCAGTATTTT,CATGDRGFSGDTQYF
NA,many,TRBV20-1,TRBJ2-1,TGCAGTGCTATGGGGGAGCGGAGCTCCTACAATGAGCAGTTCTTC,CSAMGERSSYNEQFF
TRBD2,NA,TRBV12-3/TRBV12-4,TRBJ2-1,TGTGCCAGCAGTTTTCTAGCGGGGGGGGCCAATGAGCAGTTCTTC,CASSFLAGGANEQFF
TRBD2,many,TRBV20-1,TRBJ2-3,TGCAGTGCTAGAAGGGGGGGACTAGCTACGCAGGGTACGCAGTATTTT,CSARRGGLATQGTQYF
TRBD1,NA,TRBV5-4,TRBJ1-2,TGTGCCAGCAGGTTTCCGGGACAGGGGGATAAGGACGGCTACACCTTC,CASRFPGQGDKDGYTF
TRBD2,NA,TRBV6-1,TRBJ2-2,TGTGCCAGCAGACAGGGACTAGCGAACACCGGGGAGCTGTTTTTT,CASRQGLANTGELFF
NA,NA,TRBV6-1,TRBJ2-3,TGTGCCAGCAGTGAATCTTTGGGGGGCCCCACAGATACGCAGTATTTT,CASSESLGGPTDTQYF
NA,NA,TRBV20-1,TRBJ2-7,TGCAGTGCTGCACTAATCCGCTACGAGCGGTACTTC,CSAALIRYERYF
NA,few,TRBV3-1,TRBJ1-1,TGTGCCAGCAGCCAAAACAGTCTGAACACTGAAGCTTTCTTT,CASSQNSLNTEAFF
TRBD1,few,TRBV7-2,TRBJ1-3,TGTGCCAGCAGCACGGACAGGGTACCTGGAAACACCATATATTTT,CASSTDRVPGNTIYF
NA,few,TRBV27,TRBJ2-2,TGTGCCAAAATAGGACAGGGAGGGACCGGGGAGCTGTTTTTT,CAKIGQGGTGELFF
NA,few,TRBV4-2,TRBJ1-2,TGTGCCAGCAGCCAAGATGCAGGAAGGACAGCGGGAAACTATGGCTACACCTTC,CASSQDAGRTAGNYGYTF
NA,NA,TRBV27,TRBJ2-2,TGTGCCAGCAGTTTCTTCGGCACCGGGGAGCTGTTTTTT,CASSFFGTGELFF
TRBD2,NA,TRBV27,TRBJ2-5,TGTGCCAGCAGTCCGTCCGGGACTAGCGGGAGTGAGACCCAGTACTTC,CASSPSGTSGSETQYF
NA,many,TRBV7-9,TRBJ1-1,TGTGCCAGCAGCGCCATACAGGGGAACACTGAAGCTTTCTTT,CASSAIQGNTEAFF
TRBD1,few,TRBV29-1,TRBJ1-1,TGCAGCGTTGGGGACAGGGTGAGAGGCACTGAAGCTTTCTTT,CSVGDRVRGTEAFF
TRBD2,many,TRBV2,TRBJ2-3,TGTGCCAGCAGTGATTCCCCAGCGGGGGTTAGCACAGATACGCAGTATTTT,CASSDSPAGVSTDTQYF
NA,NA,TRBV18,TRBJ2-2,TGTGCCAGCTCAGACCGTCTTTCCGGGGAGCTGTTTTTT,CASSDRLSGELFF
NA,few,TRBV2,TRBJ1-5,TGTGCCAGCGACGATCAGGACAATCAGCCCCAGCATTTT,CASDDQDNQPQHF
NA,NA,TRBV20-1,TRBJ1-2,TGCAGTGCTAGAGATGGGCGAGGCTGGGGCTACACCTTC,CSARDGRGWGYTF
TRBD1,few,TRBV12-3/TRBV12-4,TRBJ2-5,TGTGCCAGCAGTTGGTCAGGGGGCGCAGAGACCCAGTACTTC,CASSWSGGAETQYF
TRBD1,few,TRBV29-1,TRBJ2-1,TGCAGCGTGGCCGGGACAGGGGATTACAATGAGCAGTTCTTC,CSVAGTGDYNEQFF
NA,many,TRBV2,TRBJ2-1,TGTGCCAGCAGTGGACAGTTTGAGCAGTTCTTC,CASSGQFEQFF
TRBD1,NA,TRBV5-1,TRBJ2-2,TGCGCCAGCACCGTTTCCCAGGGGGTGTCCGGGGAGCTGTTTTTT,CASTVSQGVSGELFF